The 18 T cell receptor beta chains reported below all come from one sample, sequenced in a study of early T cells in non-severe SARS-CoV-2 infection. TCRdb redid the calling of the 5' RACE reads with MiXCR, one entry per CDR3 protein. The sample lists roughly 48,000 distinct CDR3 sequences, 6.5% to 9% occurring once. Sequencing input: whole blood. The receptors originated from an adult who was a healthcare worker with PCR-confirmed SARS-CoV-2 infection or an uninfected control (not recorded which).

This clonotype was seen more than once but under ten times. The CDR3 nucleotides are TGTGCCAGCAGGGCAGAGGGGGGCCTCACGCCCCAGCATTTT. Translating it yields CASRAEGGLTPQHF. The chain recombines TRBV2 with TRBJ1-5, with D maybe TRBD1 (6 bases). The CDR3 loop spans 14 amino acids. Between the trimmed V and J ends, which lost 6 bases and 9 bases, there was a span of 18 bases. Germline V gene data show CDR1 as SNHLY and CDR2 as FYNNEI.

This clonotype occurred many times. DNA of the CDR3: TGCAGCGTGAATCCAGGGCTTTCAGATACGCAGTATTTT. The encoded protein is CSVNPGLSDTQYF. V usage is TRBV29-1 and J usage is TRBJ2-3, with D possibly TRBD1 on 5 matching bases. Looked up from germline, CDR1 is SQVTM and CDR2 is ANQGSEA. The CDR3 spans 13 residues. Trimming pared 6 bases from V and 4 bases from J, leaving 14 bases between.

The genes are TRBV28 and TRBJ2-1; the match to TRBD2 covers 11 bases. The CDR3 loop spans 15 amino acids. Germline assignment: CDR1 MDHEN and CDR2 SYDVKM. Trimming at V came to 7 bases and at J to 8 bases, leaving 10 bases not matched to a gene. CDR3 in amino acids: CASTPSGGNPDEQFF. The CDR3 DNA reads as TGTGCCAGCACTCCTAGCGGGGGGAATCCGGATGAGCAGTTCTTC.

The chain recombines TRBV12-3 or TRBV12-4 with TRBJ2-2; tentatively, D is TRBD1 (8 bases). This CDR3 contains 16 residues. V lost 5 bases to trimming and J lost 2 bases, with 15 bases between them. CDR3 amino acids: CASSGRGQANTGELFF. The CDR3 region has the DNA TGTGCCAGCAGTGGGAGGGGACAGGCTAACACCGGGGAGCTGTTTTTT.

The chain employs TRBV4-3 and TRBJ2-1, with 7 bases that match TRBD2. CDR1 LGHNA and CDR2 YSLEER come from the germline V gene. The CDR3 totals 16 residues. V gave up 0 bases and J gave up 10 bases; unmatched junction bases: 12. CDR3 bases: TGCGCCAGCAGCCAAGAAGGGAGGGGCGCCTTGGACGAGCAGTTCTTC. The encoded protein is CASSQEGRGALDEQFF.

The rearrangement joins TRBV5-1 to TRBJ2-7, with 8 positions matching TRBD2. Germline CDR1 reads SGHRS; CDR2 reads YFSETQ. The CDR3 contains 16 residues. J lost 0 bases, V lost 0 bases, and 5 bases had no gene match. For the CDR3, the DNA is TGCGCCAGCAGCTTGGAGGTTAGCGGGGACTCCTACGAGCAGTACTTC. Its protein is CASSLEVSGDSYEQYF. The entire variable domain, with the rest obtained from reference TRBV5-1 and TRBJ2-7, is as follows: KAGVTQTPRYLIKTRGQQVTLSCSPISGHRSVSWYQQTPGQGLQFLFEYFSETQRNKGNFPGRFSGRQFSNSRSEMNVSTLELGDSALYLCASSLEVSGDSYEQYFGPGTRLTVT.

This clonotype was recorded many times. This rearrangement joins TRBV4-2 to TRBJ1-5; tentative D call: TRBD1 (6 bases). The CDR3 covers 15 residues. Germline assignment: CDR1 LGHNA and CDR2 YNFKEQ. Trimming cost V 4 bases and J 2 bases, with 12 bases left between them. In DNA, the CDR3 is TGTGCCAGCAGCCTTCAGGGGCCGGGCAATCAGCCCCAGCATTTT. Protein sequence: CASSLQGPGNQPQHF.

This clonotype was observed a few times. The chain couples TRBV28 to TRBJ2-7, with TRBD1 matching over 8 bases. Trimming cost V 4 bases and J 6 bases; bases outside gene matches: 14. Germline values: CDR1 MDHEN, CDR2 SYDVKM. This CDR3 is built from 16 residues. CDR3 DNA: TGTGCCAGCAGTTCCAACTCCGGGACAGGCACTAGCGAGCAGTACTTC. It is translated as CASSSNSGTGTSEQYF.

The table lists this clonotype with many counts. Here the CDR3 reads CASSKNQNSYEQYF. In nucleotides, the CDR3 is TGTGCCAGCAGTAAGAACCAGAACTCCTACGAGCAGTACTTC. The chain combines TRBV14 with TRBJ2-7; D not resolved. This CDR3 has 14 residues. Germline CDR1 is SGHDN and CDR2 is FVKESK. Trimming took off 6 bases at V and 0 bases at J, with 12 bases between the two ends.

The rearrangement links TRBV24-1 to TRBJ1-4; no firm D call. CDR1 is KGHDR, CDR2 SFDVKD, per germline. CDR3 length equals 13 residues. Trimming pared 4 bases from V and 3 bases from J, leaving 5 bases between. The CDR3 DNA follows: TGTGCCACCAGTGAGGCGGCTAATGAAAAACTGTTTTTT. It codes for CATSEAANEKLFF.

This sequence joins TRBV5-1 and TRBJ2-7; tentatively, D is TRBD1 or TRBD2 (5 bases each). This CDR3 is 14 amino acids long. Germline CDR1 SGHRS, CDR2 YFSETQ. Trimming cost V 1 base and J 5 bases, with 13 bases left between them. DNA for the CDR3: TGCGCCAGCAGCTTGAGGGGACCCGGGGACGAGCAGTACTTC. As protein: CASSLRGPGDEQYF.

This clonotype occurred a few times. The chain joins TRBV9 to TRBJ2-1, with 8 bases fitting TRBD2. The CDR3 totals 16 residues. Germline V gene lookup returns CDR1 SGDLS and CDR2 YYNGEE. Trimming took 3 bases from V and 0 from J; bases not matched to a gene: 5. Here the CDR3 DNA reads TGTGCCAGCAGCGGTTTAGCGGGGCCCTCCTACAATGAGCAGTTCTTC. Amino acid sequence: CASSGLAGPSYNEQFF.

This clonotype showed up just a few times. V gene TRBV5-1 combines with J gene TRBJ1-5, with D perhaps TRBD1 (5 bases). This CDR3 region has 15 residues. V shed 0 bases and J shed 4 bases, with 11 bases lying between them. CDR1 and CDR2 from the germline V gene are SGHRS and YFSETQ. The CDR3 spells CASSLGDLPNQPQHF. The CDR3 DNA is TGCGCCAGCAGCTTGGGGGACCTTCCAAATCAGCCCCAGCATTTT.

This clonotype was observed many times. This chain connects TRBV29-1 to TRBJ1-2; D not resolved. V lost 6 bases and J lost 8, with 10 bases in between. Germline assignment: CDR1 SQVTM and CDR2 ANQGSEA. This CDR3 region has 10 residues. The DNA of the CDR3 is TGCAGCGTCGGGCTAGAGGGCTACACCTTC. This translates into CSVGLEGYTF.

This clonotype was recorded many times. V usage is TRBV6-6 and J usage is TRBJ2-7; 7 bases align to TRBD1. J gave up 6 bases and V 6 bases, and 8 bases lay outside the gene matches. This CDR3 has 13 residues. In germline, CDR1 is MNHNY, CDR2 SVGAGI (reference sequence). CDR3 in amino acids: CASSQDRHLEQYF. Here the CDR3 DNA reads TGTGCCAGCAGCCAGGACAGGCACCTCGAGCAGTACTTC.

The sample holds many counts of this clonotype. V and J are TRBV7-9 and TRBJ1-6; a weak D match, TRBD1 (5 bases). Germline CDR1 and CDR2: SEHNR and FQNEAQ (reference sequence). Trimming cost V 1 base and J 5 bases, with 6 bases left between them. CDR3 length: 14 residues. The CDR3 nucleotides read TGTGCCAGCAGCTTAGGCAGGGATAATTCACCCCTCCACTTT. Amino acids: CASSLGRDNSPLHF.

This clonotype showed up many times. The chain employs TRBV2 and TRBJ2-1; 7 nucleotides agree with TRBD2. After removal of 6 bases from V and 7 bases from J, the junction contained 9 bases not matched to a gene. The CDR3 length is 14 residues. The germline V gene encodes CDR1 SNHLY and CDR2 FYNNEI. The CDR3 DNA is TGTGCCAGCAGCAAAGGGGAGGGCTGGAATGAGCAGTTCTTC. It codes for CASSKGEGWNEQFF.

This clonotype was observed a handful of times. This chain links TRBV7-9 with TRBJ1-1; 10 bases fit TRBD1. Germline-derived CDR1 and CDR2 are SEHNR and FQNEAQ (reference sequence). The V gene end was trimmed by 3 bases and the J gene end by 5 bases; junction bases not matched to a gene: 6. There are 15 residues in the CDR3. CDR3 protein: CASSFDRGRGTEAFF. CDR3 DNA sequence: TGTGCCAGCAGCTTCGACAGGGGGCGAGGGACTGAAGCTTTCTTT.